This T cell receptor beta chain was found in a study of CD8 T cells in ankylosing spondylitis. This clonotype was recorded a few times. Its antigen is undetermined. Findings of the study overall: In ankylosing spondylitis patients, matched synovial fluid reportedly showed significant enrichment of disease-linked clones. Past research had described some motif variants in reactive arthritis synovial fluid and blood. Disease-linked clones proved CD8+ and comparatively uncommon in peripheral blood. Among TCR beta sequences, a motif of 7 to 9 highly homologous variants appeared characteristic of ankylosing spondylitis blood.

Scientists made TCR beta libraries using quantitative 5'-RACE with molecular barcodes. TCRdb recomputed calls from the 5' RACE reads with MiXCR, one row per CDR3 protein. The sample records about 700,000 distinct CDR3 sequences, around a fifth being singletons. Germline trimming cut 4 bases from V and 0 bases from J; bases unmatched to any gene: 3. CDR1 MNHEY and CDR2 SVGEGT come from the germline V gene. CDR3 length equals 14 residues. The sequence was collected from a male donor with ankylosing spondylitis. The chain links TRBV6-2 or TRBV6-3 to TRBJ2-7; TRBD2 matches 7 bases. Sequenced input: blood, either unsorted or a sorted T cell fraction (not recorded which). In DNA form, the CDR3 reads TGTGCCAGCAGTTTAATAGCGGGCTCCTACGAGCAGTACTTC. It is translated as CASSLIAGSYEQYF.